These 8 T cell receptor beta chains share one sample of origin, sequenced in a study of shared clonotypes between healthy human individuals. Only in-frame clones appear in the TCRdb table, and some are missing; sequencing was by immunoSEQ multiplex PCR. Among approximately 1.4 million clones, 95% to 99% were seen once, and the ten largest hold 0.4% to 0.55%. Input material: naive CD4+ T cells sorted from blood. Subset here: CD45RA+ positively selected. These receptors came from a man aged 25-45 years in good health.

The V call is TRBV19, the J call TRBJ1-5; tentatively, D is TRBD1 (5 bases). Germline assignment: CDR1 LNHDA and CDR2 SQIVND (reference sequence). Trimming stripped 0 bases from V and 7 bases from J, with 13 bases between. This CDR3 has 15 residues. CDR3 region: CASSIEWGIGQPQHF. Here the CDR3 DNA reads TGTGCCAGTAGTATAGAGTGGGGGATCGGGCAGCCCCAGCATTTT. Supplemented by reference TRBV19 and TRBJ1-5, the full variable domain reads DGGITQSPKYLFRKEGQNVTLSCEQNLNHDAMYWYRQDPGQGLRLIYYSQIVNDFQKGDIAEGYSVSREKKESFPLTVTSAQKNPTAFYLCASSIEWGIGQPQHFGDGTRLSIL.

The chain employs TRBV21-1 and TRBJ2-1; the table's D call, TRBD2, has no DNA check behind it. TRBV21-1 is flagged as a pseudogene. The CDR3 extends over 15 amino acids. CDR3 in DNA: TGTGCCAGCAGCAAACACCCAGCGGGACACAATGAGCAGTTCTTC. As protein: CASSKHPAGHNEQFF.

J is TRBJ2-7 and V is TRBV6-5; D uncertain. Germline CDR1 and CDR2: MNHEY and SVGAGI. There are 15 residues in the CDR3. The germline V and J ends were trimmed by 2 bases and 0 bases, with 11 bases remaining between them. Written as DNA, the CDR3 is TGTGCCAGCAGTTACCAAGCGCTGAGCTCCTACGAGCAGTACTTC. Amino acids: CASSYQALSSYEQYF.

The chain has TRBV2 and TRBJ2-1, with 10 bases aligning to TRBD2. CDR3 length: 14 residues. Germline assignment: CDR1 SNHLY and CDR2 FYNNEI. The V gene end was trimmed by 6 bases and the J gene end by 5 bases; junction bases not matched to a gene: 4. For the CDR3, the DNA is TGTGCCAGCAGCATGAGCGGGAGGGACAATGAGCAGTTCTTC. Protein sequence: CASSMSGRDNEQFF.

Note on this clone: Within the sample, other DNA sequences also encode this same CDR3. V gene TRBV9 combines with J gene TRBJ1-1; no firm D call. Looked up from germline, CDR1 is SGDLS and CDR2 is YYNGEE. The CDR3 sequence is 14 residues long. Trimming took 0 bases from V and 1 from J, leaving 7 bases between them. CDR3 sequence reads: CASSVGGQNTEAFF. CDR3 coding DNA: TGTGCCAGCAGCGTAGGTGGGCAGAACACTGAAGCTTTCTTT.

The V call is TRBV21-1, the J call TRBJ2-1; the D call TRBD2 from the table was never checked on the DNA. TRBV21-1 is annotated as a pseudogene. This CDR3 has 16 residues. CDR3 sequence: CAPGRRGRVPYNEQFF. The DNA of the CDR3 is TGTGCCCCAGGCCGGAGGGGAAGGGTGCCCTACAATGAGCAGTTCTTC.

This chain joins TRBV27 and TRBJ1-1; TRBD1 matches 7 bases. J gave up 4 bases and V 2 bases, and 13 bases lay outside the gene matches. Germline CDR1 and CDR2: MNHEY and SMNVEV (reference sequence). This CDR3 is 17 amino acids long. The CDR3 region is CASSLTTGARRSTEAFF. The DNA for the CDR3 is TGTGCCAGCAGTTTAACCACAGGGGCCCGTCGGAGCACTGAAGCTTTCTTT.

The rearrangement joins TRBV6-6 to TRBJ2-7; D possibly matches TRBD1 or TRBD2 (5 bases each). The V gene's germline CDR1 is MNHNY and CDR2 SVGAGI (reference sequence). CDR3 length equals 14 residues. Deletions cut 9 bases from V and 1 base from J, with 16 bases between. CDR3 in DNA: TGTGCCAGTAGGCCCTACGGGGCTTCCTACGAGCAGTACTTC. Protein sequence: CASRPYGASYEQYF.